The clone carrying this T cell receptor (beta chain) occurred many times. This specimen belongs to a study of early T cells in non-severe SARS-CoV-2 infection. V shed 0 bases and J 3 bases; nucleotides not matched to a gene: 12. This CDR3 is built from 18 residues. CDR1 and CDR2 (germline): SGDLS, YYNGEE. One entry per CDR3 protein results from TCRdb running MiXCR on the 5' RACE reads. Counted here are roughly 60,000 distinct CDR3 sequences, over 10% occurring once; the ten biggest clones make up less than 6%. The sample taken for sequencing was whole blood. The V call is TRBV9, the J call TRBJ2-5; TRBD2 agrees at 9 bases. The source is an adult who was a healthcare worker with PCR-confirmed SARS-CoV-2 infection or an uninfected control (not recorded which). CDR3 bases: TGTGCCAGCAGCGTAGCCTTCCAGGGCGGGGGGGCTGAAGAGACCCAGTACTTC. It encodes CASSVAFQGGGAEETQYF.